Shown below are 30 T cell receptor beta chains from a single sample sequenced in a study of T cell responses to AZD1222 COVID-19 vaccine (dated by TCRdb to the early 2020s). Library construction relied on the immunoSEQ multiplex PCR assay. Here the immuneACCESS table is served through TCRdb, limited to in-frame sequences with V and J called. Missing clones are a known gap in these copies; in checked studies unresolved V genes cover under half, and the rest lacks a known reason. This sample is represented by 140,000 to 150,000 clones; roughly nine tenths of them were singletons. 1.1% to 1.5% of the sample belongs to the ten largest clones. In the paper's terms, the time point label means: baseline before first vaccination. Sequencing used peripheral blood, obtained on day 0 of AZD1222 vaccination. All receptors derive from an adult in good health.

The chain joins TRBV5-1 to TRBJ2-5; a weak D match, TRBD2 (5 bases). In germline, CDR1 is SGHRS, CDR2 YFSETQ. Trimming left V 1 base short and J 4 bases short, with 8 bases between. CDR3 length: 13 residues. The CDR3 sequence: CASSLRGPETQYF. The CDR3 coding sequence is TGCGCCAGCAGCTTGCGGGGTCCAGAGACCCAGTACTTC.

The chain uses TRBV27 and TRBJ1-5, with 7 bases identical to TRBD1. Losses at the gene ends were 6 bases for V and 4 bases for J; bases not matched to a gene: 9. The CDR3 is 15 residues long. Looked up from germline, CDR1 is MNHEY and CDR2 is SMNVEV (reference sequence). CDR3 DNA: TGTGCCAGCAGCTTAACAGGGGTCTTAAATCAGCCCCAGCATTTT. It translates to CASSLTGVLNQPQHF.

The chain recombines TRBV5-4 with TRBJ1-1; D perhaps matches TRBD1 (6 bases). V was pared by 3 bases and J by 8 bases, with 17 bases between. Germline V CDR1 and CDR2: SGHNT, YYREEE (reference sequence). There are 14 residues in the CDR3. The CDR3 loop reads CASSWNRAVTEAFF. CDR3 nucleotides: TGTGCCAGCAGCTGGAACAGGGCGGTTACGGAAGCTTTCTTT.

This clone was counted a single time. The chain carries TRBV6-2 or TRBV6-3 and TRBJ2-2; D not resolved. Germline CDR1 is MNHEY and CDR2 is SVGEGT. V lost 4 bases, J lost 6 bases, and 3 bases lay in between. CDR3 length: 11 amino acids. CDR3 coding DNA: TGTGCCAGCAGTTCGGCCGGGGAGCTGTTTTTT. Its translation is CASSSAGELFF.

The CDR3 DNA reads TGCGCCAGCAGTCGCACTAGCGGGGGTTTCAATGAGCAGTTCTTC. Translation gives CASSRTSGGFNEQFF. The V and J genes are TRBV4-3 and TRBJ2-1, with 11 positions matching TRBD2. The CDR3 spans 15 residues. Losses at the gene ends were 6 bases for V and 6 bases for J; bases not matched to a gene: 7. Germline V gives CDR1 LGHNA, CDR2 YSLEER.

This clone showed up just a few times. CDR3 nucleotides: TGTGCCAGCTCACCTTTCGACCAAATCTCTGGAAACACCATATATTTT. It yields the protein CASSPFDQISGNTIYF. The chain joins TRBV18 to TRBJ1-3, with no clear D. CDR1 is KGHSH, CDR2 LQKENI, per germline. CDR3 length equals 16 residues. Trimming removed 3 bases from V and 0 bases from J, with 12 bases in between.

The chain combines TRBV5-6 with TRBJ2-1; perhaps TRBD2 as D (6 bases). Germline values: CDR1 SGHDT, CDR2 YYEEEE. CDR3 size: 16 residues. V dropped 0 bases and J dropped 8 bases, with 18 bases sitting between them. CDR3 in amino acids: CASSLGGLGNSDEQFF. The DNA for the CDR3 is TGTGCCAGCAGCTTGGGGGGACTGGGTAATTCGGATGAGCAGTTCTTC.

The chain couples TRBV7-2 to TRBJ2-7; D could derive from TRBD1 or TRBD2 (5 bases each). Trimming stripped 1 base from V and 7 bases from J, with 14 bases between. This CDR3 has 14 amino acids. Germline CDR1 reads SGHTA; CDR2 reads FQGNSA. The CDR3 nucleotides are TGTGCCAGCAGCTTAGTGGGGCTGTGGGGGGAGCAGTACTTC. Residues: CASSLVGLWGEQYF.

The V call is TRBV7-9, the J call TRBJ1-3; perhaps TRBD1 as D (6 bases). Trimming pared 6 bases from V and 0 bases from J, leaving 9 bases between. CDR3 length: 14 residues. Per germline, CDR1 SEHNR and CDR2 FQNEAQ (reference sequence). The CDR3 sequence is CASRPQGSGNTIYF. The DNA for the CDR3 is TGTGCCAGCAGACCACAGGGCTCTGGAAACACCATATATTTT.

The V gene is TRBV7-3, the J gene TRBJ2-2, with 13 bases matching TRBD2. The CDR3 is made up of 15 amino acids. With V trimmed by 5 bases and J by 6 bases, 3 bases remained unmatched. CDR1 and CDR2 from the germline V gene are SGHTA and FQGTGA. CDR3 sequence (DNA): TGTGCCAGCAGCCGAGGACTAGCGGGAGCCGGGGAGCTGTTTTTT. Its translation: CASSRGLAGAGELFF.

The chain recombines TRBV29-1 with TRBJ2-3, with D unclear. V was pared by 0 bases and J by 8 bases, with 9 bases between. The length of the CDR3 is 12 residues. From germline, CDR1 is SQVTM and CDR2 ANQGSEA. CDR3 amino acids: CSVEDRTSTQYF. The CDR3 bases are TGCAGCGTTGAAGACAGGACCAGTACGCAGTATTTT.

This clone has only one observation. The V and J genes are TRBV4-3 and TRBJ2-1; D not resolved. Per the germline V gene, CDR1 is LGHNA and CDR2 is YSLEER. CDR3 size: 15 residues. V dropped 0 bases and J dropped 4 bases, with 10 bases sitting between them. The CDR3, as DNA: TGCGCCAGCAGCCAAGATAAGAACTCTTACAATGAGCAGTTCTTC. This gives the protein CASSQDKNSYNEQFF.

This chain uses TRBV30 with TRBJ2-7; D is possibly TRBD1 (6 bases). The CDR3 length is 12 residues. Germline-derived CDR1 and CDR2 are GTSNPN and SVGIG (reference sequence). Trimming removed 7 bases from V and 1 base from J, with 11 bases in between. CDR3 amino acids: CAFRDISYEQYF. CDR3 coding DNA: TGTGCCTTTAGGGACATTTCCTACGAGCAGTACTTC.

The V and J genes are TRBV18 and TRBJ2-7; 7 nucleotides match TRBD1. Germline-derived CDR1 and CDR2 are KGHSH and LQKENI. The junction had 7 bases not matched to a gene; V was cut back by 4 bases and J by 1 base. The CDR3 is made up of 15 amino acids. In DNA, the CDR3 is TGTGCCAGCTCACTCGTCCGGGACAGTTCCTACGAGCAGTACTTC. Its protein is CASSLVRDSSYEQYF.

This clone appeared a single time. Other DNA sequences in this sample translate to the same CDR3. The genes are TRBV19 and TRBJ1-5; 7 bases agree with TRBD1. Germline CDR1 and CDR2: LNHDA and SQIVND (reference sequence). J was trimmed by 4 bases and V by 0 bases; bases with no gene match: 0. The CDR3 is 14 residues long. For the CDR3, the DNA is TGTGCCAGTAGTATAGACAGGGGGAATCAGCCCCAGCATTTT. Translation: CASSIDRGNQPQHF.

The chain employs TRBV5-6 and TRBJ1-1; D is ambiguous. Trimming removed 1 base from V and 5 bases from J, with 9 bases in between. CDR3 length equals 13 residues. Per germline, CDR1 SGHDT and CDR2 YYEEEE. In DNA, the CDR3 is TGTGCCAGCAGCTTGAACATTTGGACTGAAGCTTTCTTT. It codes for CASSLNIWTEAFF.

J is TRBJ2-7 and V is TRBV3-1 (or the pseudogene TRBV3-2); 11 nucleotides agree with TRBD1. Germline assignment: CDR1 LGHDT and CDR2 YNNKEL (reference sequence). The V gene end was trimmed by 8 bases and the J gene end by 7 bases; junction bases not matched to a gene: 10. The CDR3 covers 14 residues. In DNA form, the CDR3 reads TGTGCCAGCGTACCCGGGACAGGGGGTCGGGAGCAGTACTTC. Its protein is CASVPGTGGREQYF.

J is TRBJ1-1 and V is TRBV5-1; the match to TRBD1 covers 7 bases. Per the germline V gene, CDR1 is SGHRS and CDR2 is YFSETQ. V shed 3 bases and J 4 bases; nucleotides not matched to a gene: 9. The CDR3 loop spans 15 amino acids. The CDR3 coding sequence is TGCGCCAGCAGCTCTGGGGCCGACAGGGTCACTGAAGCTTTCTTT. This translates into CASSSGADRVTEAFF.

V is TRBV28 and J is TRBJ1-1; D gene ambiguous. The CDR3 loop spans 12 amino acids. CDR1 and CDR2 from the germline V gene are MDHEN and SYDVKM. Between the trimmed V and J ends, which lost 4 bases and 9 bases, there was a span of 12 bases. The CDR3 nucleotides read TGTGCCAGCAGTTCCCCCGAACGGAAAGCTTTCTTT. Translating it yields CASSSPERKAFF.

V is TRBV10-1 and J is TRBJ2-3, with 13 bases lining up with TRBD2. The trim removed 7 bases at V and 2 bases at J, leaving 18 bases unmatched. This CDR3 is built from 20 residues. CDR1 and CDR2 from the germline V gene are WNHNN and SYGVQD (reference sequence). CDR3 sequence reads: CASNPGATRLAGGLTDTQYF. CDR3 nucleotide sequence: TGCGCCAGCAATCCCGGGGCAACCAGACTAGCGGGGGGCCTCACAGATACGCAGTATTTT.

The table lists this clone with a count of one. The chain employs TRBV19 and TRBJ1-1; TRBD1 agrees at 7 bases. This CDR3 comprises 15 residues. J was trimmed by 0 bases and V by 8 bases; bases with no gene match: 9. Germline V gives CDR1 LNHDA, CDR2 SQIVND (reference sequence). The CDR3 protein is CASGRTGGMNTEAFF. For the CDR3, the DNA is TGTGCCAGTGGTAGGACAGGAGGGATGAACACTGAAGCTTTCTTT.

In its sample, this clone was seen once. The chain is built from TRBV18 and TRBJ1-5; 9 bases map to TRBD1. The CDR3 contains 16 residues. Germline loops: CDR1 KGHSH, CDR2 LQKENI. V shed 6 bases and J 1 base; nucleotides not matched to a gene: 7. The CDR3 region is CASSAVQGASNQPQHF. In DNA form, the CDR3 reads TGTGCCAGCTCGGCGGTACAGGGGGCGAGCAATCAGCCCCAGCATTTT.

J is TRBJ2-7 and V is TRBV11-3, with 7 bases matching TRBD2. The germline CDR1 and CDR2 sequences are SGHNT and YENEEA. The V and J ends lost 4 bases and 3 bases, in that order; junction bases with no gene match: 12. The CDR3 runs to 16 residues. The chain's CDR3 is CASSYRGGAGVYEQYF. Here the CDR3 DNA reads TGTGCCAGCAGCTACCGGGGAGGGGCCGGGGTCTACGAGCAGTACTTC.

The chain is built from TRBV6-5 and TRBJ1-2; D unclear. Germline V gives CDR1 MNHEY, CDR2 SVGAGI. Trimming shortened V by 10 bases and J by 2 bases, and 17 bases separated the two germline ends. CDR3 length: 14 residues. CDR3 in DNA: TGTGCCATCCCCGGGGTCCTTCAAAACTATGGCTACACCTTC. Amino acids: CAIPGVLQNYGYTF.

J is TRBJ2-1 and V is TRBV19; D gene ambiguous. Trimming stripped 10 bases from V and 0 bases from J, with 16 bases between. This CDR3 is 15 amino acids long. Germline CDR1 reads LNHDA; CDR2 reads SQIVND (reference sequence). CDR3 sequence (DNA): TGTGCCACTCGACTCGCCTTAACCTCCTACAATGAGCAGTTCTTC. It translates to CATRLALTSYNEQFF. Using reference TRBV19 and TRBJ2-1 for the parts outside the CDR3, the full variable domain is DGGITQSPKYLFRKEGQNVTLSCEQNLNHDAMYWYRQDPGQGLRLIYYSQIVNDFQKGDIAEGYSVSREKKESFPLTVTSAQKNPTAFYLCATRLALTSYNEQFFGPGTRLTVL.

The chain recombines TRBV4-2 with TRBJ2-2; D tentatively reads TRBD1 or TRBD2 (5 bases each). The V gene lost 4 bases and the J gene lost 7 bases, with 16 bases spanning the gap. The CDR3 spans 15 residues. Germline V gives CDR1 LGHNA, CDR2 YNFKEQ. The CDR3 sequence: CASSPKTKRGGELFF. The CDR3 nucleotides are TGTGCCAGCAGCCCTAAGACAAAGAGGGGCGGGGAGCTGTTTTTT.

Only one count was recorded for this clone. The chain carries TRBV3-1 (or the pseudogene TRBV3-2) and TRBJ2-2; 7 positions agree with TRBD2. The CDR3 is made up of 14 amino acids. Germline loops: CDR1 LGHDT, CDR2 YNNKEL (reference sequence). V was pared by 4 bases and J by 6 bases, with 5 bases of the junction left unmatched. CDR3 in amino acids: CASSRGRGAGELFF. Here the CDR3 DNA reads TGTGCCAGCAGCCGAGGGAGGGGTGCCGGGGAGCTGTTTTTT.

The genes are TRBV3-1 (or the pseudogene TRBV3-2) and TRBJ1-2; 12 nucleotides align to TRBD1. Trimming took 4 bases from V and 8 from J; bases not matched to a gene: 11. CDR1 is LGHDT and CDR2 is YNNKEL in the germline V gene (reference sequence). The CDR3 spans 16 residues. The CDR3 is CASSREPGQGAKGYTF. In DNA form, the CDR3 reads TGTGCCAGCAGCCGGGAACCGGGACAGGGGGCAAAGGGCTACACCTTC.

The chain combines TRBV13 with TRBJ1-2; no definite D call. The germline V and J ends were trimmed by 2 bases and 2 bases, with 6 bases remaining between them. The CDR3 is 13 amino acids. Germline assignment: CDR1 PRHDT and CDR2 FYEKMQ (reference sequence). This CDR3 is CASSLRRNYGYTF. CDR3 coding DNA: TGTGCCAGCAGCTTAAGAAGGAACTATGGCTACACCTTC.

This chain joins TRBV19 and TRBJ1-4, with D hard to call. The ends were cut back, 3 bases at V and 7 bases at J, with 6 bases in the middle. The length of the CDR3 is 12 residues. Germline V gives CDR1 LNHDA, CDR2 SQIVND (reference sequence). This CDR3 reads CASSMIAEKLFF. In DNA, the CDR3 is TGTGCCAGTAGTATGATTGCTGAAAAACTGTTTTTT. Based on the CDR3 plus reference TRBV19 and TRBJ1-4, the full variable domain is DGGITQSPKYLFRKEGQNVTLSCEQNLNHDAMYWYRQDPGQGLRLIYYSQIVNDFQKGDIAEGYSVSREKKESFPLTVTSAQKNPTAFYLCASSMIAEKLFFGSGTQLSVL.